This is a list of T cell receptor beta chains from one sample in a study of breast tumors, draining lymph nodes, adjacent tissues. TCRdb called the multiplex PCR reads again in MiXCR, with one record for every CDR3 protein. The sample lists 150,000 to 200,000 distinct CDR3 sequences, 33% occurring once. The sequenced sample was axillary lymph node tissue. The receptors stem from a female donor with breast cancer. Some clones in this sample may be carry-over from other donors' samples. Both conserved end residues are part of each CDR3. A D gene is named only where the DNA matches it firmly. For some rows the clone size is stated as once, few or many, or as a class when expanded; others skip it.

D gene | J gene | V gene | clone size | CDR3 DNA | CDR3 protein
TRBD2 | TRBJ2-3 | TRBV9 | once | TGTGCCAGCAGCGTAGACGGGGGGGTGTGGAATGAGCAGTATTTT | CASSVDGGVWNEQYF
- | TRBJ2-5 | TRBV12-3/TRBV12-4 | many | TGTGCCAGCAGTCCGTGGACAGCCCAAGAGACCCAGTACTTC | CASSPWTAQETQYF
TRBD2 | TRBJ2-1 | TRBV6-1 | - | TGTGCCAGCAGGGCTAGCGGGAGGGTCCCACTGTTCTTC | CASRASGRVPLFF
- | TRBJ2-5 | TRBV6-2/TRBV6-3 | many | TGTGCCAGCAGTAACCCAATGGGCAGCCAAGAGACCCAGTACTTC | CASSNPMGSQETQYF
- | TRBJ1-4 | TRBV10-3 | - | TGTGCCAGCAGTTACGGCGGAGTAGCGGGGGGGCCGAGTGAAAAACTGTTTTTT | CASSYGGVAGGPSEKLFF
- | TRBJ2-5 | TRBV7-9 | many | TGTGCCAGCAGCTTAGCGTTGCACAGCCAAGAGACCCAGTACTTC | CASSLALHSQETQYF
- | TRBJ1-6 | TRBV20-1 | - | TGCAGTGCTTACGGGAGCTCCTATAATTCACCCCTCCACTTT | CSAYGSSYNSPLHF
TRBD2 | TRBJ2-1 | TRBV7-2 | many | TGTGCCAGCAGCTTAACCCCGGGGGGGATAATCGCCTACAATGAGCAGTTCTTC | CASSLTPGGIIAYNEQFF
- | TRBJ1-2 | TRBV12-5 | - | TGTGCTAGTGGTGCACCCGGGACTAGCTCAAACACCTTC | CASGAPGTSSNTF
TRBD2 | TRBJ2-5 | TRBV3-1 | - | TGTGCCAGCAGCCCGCCTAGCGGGGGGTTTAAAAGAGGGACCCAGTACTTC | CASSPPSGGFKRGTQYF
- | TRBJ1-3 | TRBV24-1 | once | TGTGCCACCAGTGATTTTGTAGCGGGATACCTCTTGATCTCTGGAAACACCATATATTTT | CATSDFVAGYLLISGNTIYF
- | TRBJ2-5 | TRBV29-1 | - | TGCAGCGTTGGGACCGGGGGCAAAGAGACCCAGTACTTC | CSVGTGGKETQYF
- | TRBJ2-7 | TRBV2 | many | TGTGCCAGCAGTGAATTAGGCCGGAGGTACGAGCAGTACTTC | CASSELGRRYEQYF
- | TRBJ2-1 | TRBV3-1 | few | TGTGCCAGCAGCCAAGCGTTGCGCGTCAGTATTATATTGGTTGAGCAGTTCTTC | CASSQALRVSIILVEQFF
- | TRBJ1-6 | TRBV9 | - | TGTGCCAGCAGCGTGGGGGGGGTTTTATCTAAGCCTCTGCAGCTGTGCTCCTATAATTCACCCCTCCACTTT | CASSVGGVLSKPLQLCSYNSPLHF
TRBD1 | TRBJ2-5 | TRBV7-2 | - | TGTGCCAGCAGCCGACAGGGGGTGTACCAAGAGACCCAGTACTTC | CASSRQGVYQETQYF
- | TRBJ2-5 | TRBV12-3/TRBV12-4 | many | TGTGCCAGCAGTTACGGGGCACAAGAGACCCAGTACTTC | CASSYGAQETQYF
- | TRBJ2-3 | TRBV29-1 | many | TGCAGCGTTGAAGACGTGGCACGTGAAGCGGAGAGCACAGATACGCAGTATTTT | CSVEDVAREAESTDTQYF
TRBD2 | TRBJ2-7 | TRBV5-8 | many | TGTGCCAGCAGCTTGTTAGCGGGGGAGCAGTACTTC | CASSLLAGEQYF
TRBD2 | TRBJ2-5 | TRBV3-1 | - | TGTGCCAGCAGCCAGGGGGAGGGCCTGGAGACCCAGTACTTC | CASSQGEGLETQYF
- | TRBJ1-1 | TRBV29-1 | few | TGCAGCGTTGATTTATGGACAAGGAGGAACACTGAAGCTTTCTTT | CSVDLWTRRNTEAFF
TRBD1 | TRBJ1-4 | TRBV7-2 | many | TGTGCCAGCAGCCCAGGACAGGCATTTGCAACTAATGAAAAACTGTTTTTT | CASSPGQAFATNEKLFF
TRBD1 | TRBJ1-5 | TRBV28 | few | TGTGCCAGCAGTTTCCAGGGGGCCCAAACTAGCAATCAGCCCCAGCATTTT | CASSFQGAQTSNQPQHF
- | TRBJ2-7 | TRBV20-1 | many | TGCAGTGCTAAGGAGGGAAGCGAGCAGTACTTC | CSAKEGSEQYF
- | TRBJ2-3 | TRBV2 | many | TGTGCCAGCAGTGCAGGGGGGTTTCTCGCAGATACGCAGTATTTT | CASSAGGFLADTQYF
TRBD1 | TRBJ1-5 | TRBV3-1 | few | TGTGCCAGCAGCCAAGGACAGGGGGGTCAGCCCCAGCATTTT | CASSQGQGGQPQHF
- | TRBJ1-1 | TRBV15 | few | TGTGCCACCAGCAGTATTGGACGGGGGCTTCAAGAAGCTTTCTTT | CATSSIGRGLQEAFF
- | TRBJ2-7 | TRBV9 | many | TGTGCCAGCAGCGTAGGCGGGGGCGCCGACTACGAGCAGTACTTC | CASSVGGGADYEQYF
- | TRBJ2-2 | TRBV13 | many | TGTGCCAGCAGCTTAGGCACCGGGGAGCTGTTTTTT | CASSLGTGELFF
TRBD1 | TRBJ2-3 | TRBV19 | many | TGTGCCAGTGCTTTTCGGGACAGTCACACAGATACGCAGTATTTT | CASAFRDSHTDTQYF
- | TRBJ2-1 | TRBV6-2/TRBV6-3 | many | TGTGCCAGCAGTGCCCCCGGGACCAATTTGTATGAGCAGTTCTTC | CASSAPGTNLYEQFF
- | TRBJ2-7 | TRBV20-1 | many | TGCAGTGCTTATCCAGGGGGGGCGGACCGGTACGAGCAGTACTTC | CSAYPGGADRYEQYF
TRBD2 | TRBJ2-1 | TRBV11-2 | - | TGTGCCAGCAGCTACTTAACAAGCGGGAAAAGATACAATGAGCAGTTCTTC | CASSYLTSGKRYNEQFF
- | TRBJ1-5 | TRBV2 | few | TGTGCCAGCAGTGAACAGGGTGGAAGGGGGGAGACCCAGCATTTT | CASSEQGGRGETQHF
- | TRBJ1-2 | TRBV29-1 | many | TGCAGCGTCGTCCGGGACAACTATGGCTACACCTTC | CSVVRDNYGYTF
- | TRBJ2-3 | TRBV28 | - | TGTGCCAGCAGGGGGAGTTGGGGCACAGATACGCAGTATTTT | CASRGSWGTDTQYF
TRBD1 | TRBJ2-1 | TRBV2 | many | TGTGCCAGCAGTGAAGGTTCGTCAGGGGGCAATGAGCAGTTCTTC | CASSEGSSGGNEQFF
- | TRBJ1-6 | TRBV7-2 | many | TGTGCCAGCAGCCCCAGGACGGCGACTCATAATTCACCCCTCCACTTT | CASSPRTATHNSPLHF
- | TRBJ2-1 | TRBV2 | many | TGTGCCAGCAATCGCGCGAGCTCCTACAATGAGCAGTTCTTC | CASNRASSYNEQFF
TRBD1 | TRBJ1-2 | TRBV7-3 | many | TGTGCCAGCAGCTTCACAGGGGCCTATGGCTACACCTTC | CASSFTGAYGYTF
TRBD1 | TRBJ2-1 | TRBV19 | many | TGTGCCAGTAGTTTGCAGGGGGACTCCTACAATGAGCAGTTCTTC | CASSLQGDSYNEQFF
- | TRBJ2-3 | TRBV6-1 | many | TGTGCCAGCAGTGACCGCAGAACTGGGGCCGGTCGAGATACGCAGTATTTT | CASSDRRTGAGRDTQYF
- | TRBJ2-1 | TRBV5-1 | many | TGCGCCAGCAACACTAGGCTAGCGTCCAACAATGAGCAGTTCTTC | CASNTRLASNNEQFF
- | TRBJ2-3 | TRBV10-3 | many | TGTGCCATCAGTGAAGCATCCAGCACAGATACGCAGTATTTT | CAISEASSTDTQYF
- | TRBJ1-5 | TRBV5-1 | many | TGCGCCAGCAGCTCGGGGTCCCTGAAGGAGCCCCAGCATTTT | CASSSGSLKEPQHF
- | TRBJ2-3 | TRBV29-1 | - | TGCAGCGTCGATATAGGAACAGAGGCAGATACGCAGTATTTT | CSVDIGTEADTQYF
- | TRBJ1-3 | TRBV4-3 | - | TGCGCCAGCAGCCAAGTGACGGGGACTGGAAACACCATATATTTT | CASSQVTGTGNTIYF
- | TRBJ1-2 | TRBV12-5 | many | TGTGCTAGTGGTCTCACCGGGCGACTAGAGGGCTACACCTTC | CASGLTGRLEGYTF
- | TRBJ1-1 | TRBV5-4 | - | TGTGCCAGCAGCCCCCTGAACACTGAAGCTTTCTTT | CASSPLNTEAFF
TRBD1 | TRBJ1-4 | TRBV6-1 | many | TGTGCCAGCAGGGGAGACAGGGGAGGTAGGGAAAAACTGTTTTTT | CASRGDRGGREKLFF
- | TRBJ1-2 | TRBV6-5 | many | TGTGCCAGCAGTTTCGGACTCGGGGGGGGCTACACCTTC | CASSFGLGGGYTF
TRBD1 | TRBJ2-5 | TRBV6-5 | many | TGTGCCAGCAGCGCAGGGGGCCGGCAAGAGACCCAGTACTTC | CASSAGGRQETQYF
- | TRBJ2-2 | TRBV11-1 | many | TGTGCCAGCAGCTTTGAGAGCCCCGGGGAGCTGTTTTTT | CASSFESPGELFF
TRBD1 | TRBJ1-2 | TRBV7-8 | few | TGTGCCAGCAGCCAGTCCGGGACAGGGTATTATGGCTACCCCTTC | CASSQSGTGYYGYPF
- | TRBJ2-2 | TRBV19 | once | TGTGCCGGTGCAACTTGGGCGAATACCGGGGAGCTGTTTTTT | CAGATWANTGELFF
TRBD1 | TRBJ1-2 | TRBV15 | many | TGTGCCACCAAAGGTTATGGACAGGGGGCGCACAGTTATGGCTACACCTTC | CATKGYGQGAHSYGYTF
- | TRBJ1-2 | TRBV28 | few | TGTGCCAGCAGTTTATTAGGACACAGGTCGGACACCTTC | CASSLLGHRSDTF
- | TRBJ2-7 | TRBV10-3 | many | TGTGCCATCAGTGAGTCAGTCTTCTACGAGCAGTACTTC | CAISESVFYEQYF
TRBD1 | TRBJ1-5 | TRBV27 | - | TGTGCCAGCAGTTTGACAGGGCCTAATCAGCCCCAGCATTTT | CASSLTGPNQPQHF
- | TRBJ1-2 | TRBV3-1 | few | TGTGCCAGCAGCCAAGACGAAGGTAACTATGGCTACACCTTC | CASSQDEGNYGYTF